This is a list of T cell receptor beta chains from one sample in a study of cytomegalovirus exposure and HLA in healthy donors. TCRdb keeps only in-frame clones here, not all; method: immunoSEQ multiplex PCR. The sample has approximately 160,000 clones; 80% to 90% are singletons. Sequencing was carried out using PBMCs. All receptors derive from a young woman in good health and CMV-seronegative. CDR3s include the opening cysteine and the closing phenylalanine or tryptophan. A D gene is named only where the DNA matches it firmly. Only part of the rows carry a size: once, few, many, or a class if the clone is expanded.

d_gene,abundance,v_gene,j_gene,CDR3aa,CDR3nt
.,.,TRBV5-6,TRBJ2-3,CASSLTGADTQYF,TGTGCCAGCAGCTTAACCGGGGCAGATACGCAGTATTTT
TRBD1,.,TRBV7-2,TRBJ2-7,CASSVPGTGTFF,TGTGCCAGCAGCGTCCCCGGGACAGGGACTTTCTTC
.,.,TRBV25-1,TRBJ2-3,CASRIADTQYF,TGTGCCAGCAGAATCGCAGATACGCAGTATTTT
.,.,TRBV7-3,TRBJ2-3,CASSLGQSSTDTQYF,TGTGCCAGCAGCTTAGGGCAGAGCTCCACAGATACGCAGTATTTT
.,.,TRBV30,TRBJ1-2,CAWSDGDYGYTF,TGTGCCTGGAGTGACGGGGACTATGGCTACACCTTC
.,.,TRBV19,TRBJ2-7,CASSLTGRTYEQYF,TGTGCCAGTAGTCTAACAGGGAGAACCTACGAGCAGTACTTC
.,.,TRBV11-2,TRBJ2-7,CASSLSLVPSYEQYF,TGTGCCAGCAGCCTTAGCCTAGTACCCTCCTACGAGCAGTACTTC
.,.,TRBV4-1,TRBJ1-3,CASSQGGGGNTIYF,TGCGCCAGCAGCCAAGGAGGCGGGGGGAACACCATATATTTT
TRBD1,.,TRBV4-3,TRBJ2-7,CASSQEFRGLGYEQYF,TGCGCCAGCAGCCAAGAATTTAGGGGGCTCGGTTACGAGCAGTACTTC
TRBD1,.,TRBV7-2,TRBJ2-3,CASSLARGPDTQYF,TGTGCCAGCAGCTTAGCGAGGGGGCCAGATACGCAGTATTTT
.,.,TRBV2,TRBJ2-7,CASRWTDLYEQYF,TGTGCAAGCAGATGGACAGACCTCTACGAGCAGTACTTC
.,.,TRBV25-1,TRBJ2-3,CATSTDTQYF,TGTGCCACTAGCACAGATACGCAGTATTTT
TRBD1,few,TRBV6-1,TRBJ2-5,CASSEGTGGRETQYF,TGTGCCAGCAGTGAGGGGACAGGGGGTAGGGAGACCCAGTACTTC
TRBD1,.,TRBV27,TRBJ2-5,CASSLGQGGYETQYF,TGTGCCAGCAGTTTAGGACAGGGTGGATATGAGACCCAGTACTTC
TRBD2,.,TRBV5-6,TRBJ2-1,CASSLAWASGSMRNNEQFF,TGTGCCAGCAGCTTGGCCTGGGCTAGCGGGAGTATGCGTAACAATGAGCAGTTCTTC
.,.,TRBV15,TRBJ1-5,CATSIGVGQPQHF,TGTGCCACCAGCATCGGGGTGGGCCAGCCCCAGCATTTT
.,.,TRBV2,TRBJ2-3,CASSSNTDTQYF,TGTGCCAGCAGCAGTAATACAGATACGCAGTATTTT
TRBD2,few,TRBV7-3,TRBJ2-2,CASSSPGLAGSGELFF,TGTGCCAGCAGCTCGCCGGGACTAGCGGGATCCGGGGAGCTGTTTTTT
.,.,TRBV5-4,TRBJ2-3,CASSLVYGSDTDTQYF,TGTGCCAGCAGCTTGGTTTACGGGAGTGACACAGATACGCAGTATTTT
TRBD1,.,TRBV27,TRBJ2-7,CASSSQGQAYEQYF,TGTGCCAGCAGTTCCCAAGGACAGGCCTACGAGCAGTACTTC
.,.,TRBV5-4,TRBJ2-7,CASSSRTASSYEQYF,TGTGCCAGCAGCTCAAGGACAGCCAGCTCCTACGAGCAGTACTTC
TRBD1,.,TRBV5-5,TRBJ2-2,CASSLGTGLTGELFF,TGTGCCAGCAGCCTTGGGACAGGGTTGACCGGGGAGCTGTTTTTT
.,.,TRBV4-3,TRBJ1-2,CASSHPQDRDGYTF,TGCGCCAGCAGCCACCCACAGGATCGGGATGGCTACACCTTC
TRBD2,.,TRBV19,TRBJ2-7,CASREREGLYEQYF,TGTGCCAGTAGGGAGCGGGAGGGCCTCTACGAGCAGTACTTC
.,.,TRBV9,TRBJ2-7,CASSVGTDSYEQYF,TGTGCCAGCAGCGTAGGGACAGACTCCTACGAGCAGTACTTC
TRBD1,.,TRBV15,TRBJ2-2,CATSTLRTGWSGELFF,TGTGCCACCAGCACCTTGAGGACAGGGTGGTCCGGGGAGCTGTTTTTT
TRBD2,.,TRBV13,TRBJ2-7,CASSSSGTSIYEQYF,TGTGCCAGCAGCTCTTCCGGGACTAGCATATACGAGCAGTACTTC